This is a list of T cell receptor beta chains from one sample in a study of cytomegalovirus exposure and HLA in healthy donors. Some clones are missing from TCRdb's copy, which holds only in-frame ones; the method was immunoSEQ multiplex PCR. The table has some 140,000 clones, approximately 86% seen once. Sequenced sample: PBMCs. These receptor sequences come from a young man in good health and CMV-seropositive. Both conserved end residues are part of each CDR3. Fields, in order: V gene, CDR3 protein.

TRBV10-2	CASGPMSYEQYF
TRBV27	CASSSPFRGGSHYGYTF
TRBV4-3	CASSQDKRGGRNEQFF
TRBV7-9	CASSPLASGHYEQYF
TRBV28	CASSPSPGGLYGYTF
TRBV6-5	CASSYSGGQKQFF
TRBV18	CASSPGLAGGENEQFF
TRBV9	CASSSQGYSNQPQHF
TRBV27	CASSQKAPSASTYEQYF
TRBV7-2	CASELYTDTQYF
TRBV18	CASSPGGNYGYTF
TRBV11-3	CASSLQGDTQYF
TRBV5-1	CASSLLTSGGVDEQFF
TRBV27	CASSAGLAGRTDTQYF
TRBV4-3	CASSQVGRPSYNEQFF
TRBV4-1	CASSPHPAGVSDTQYF
TRBV7-3	CASSQRGQGYYGYTF
TRBV6-6	CASSYSGGNYEQYF
TRBV7-8	CASSLGRVNEKLFF
TRBV7-2	CASSLMSGAGTAEQFF
TRBV7-8	CASRRRTDRGDTEAFF
TRBV7-9	CASSQTFNRGRNYGYTF
TRBV30	CAWSTPGLISGNTIYF
TRBV6-6	CASSQVLAGWTYEQYF
TRBV6-1	CASSSVRVNEQFF
TRBV7-9	CASSFLGGFNYGYTF
TRBV9	CASKQGGGAVNEQFF
TRBV30	CAWRGAANEKLFF
TRBV19	CASSVDRGRGPQHF
TRBV5-8	CASSSQGQGGETQYF